These 27 T cell receptor beta chains came from one sample sequenced in a study of cytomegalovirus exposure and HLA in healthy donors (dated by TCRdb to the late 2010s). The library was produced with the immunoSEQ multiplex PCR assay. Held by TCRdb, this immuneACCESS table contains in-frame sequences only and omits some clones. Under half of the omission traces to an unresolved V gene where checked; the cause of the rest is unknown. The sample table records 250,000 to 400,000 clones; roughly 90% of these occur just once. The top ten clones comprise approximately 0.96% of the sample. The sequencing input was PBMCs. The receptors were gathered from a man aged 25-40 years in good health and CMV-seronegative.

This chain uses TRBV6-5 with TRBJ2-1; 13 positions agree with TRBD2. Germline CDR1 reads MNHEY; CDR2 reads SVGAGI. V gave up 4 bases and J gave up 4 bases; unmatched junction bases: 4. CDR3 size: 16 residues. The CDR3 loop is CASSLGLAGSYNEQFF. The CDR3, as DNA: TGTGCCAGCAGTTTGGGACTAGCGGGGAGTTACAATGAGCAGTTCTTC.

The chain recombines TRBV7-2 with TRBJ1-1; D call uncertain. The CDR3 loop spans 14 amino acids. V lost 1 base and J lost 5, with 11 bases in between. In germline, CDR1 is SGHTA, CDR2 FQGNSA. CDR3 residues: CASSLVPGSTEAFF. The CDR3, as DNA: TGTGCCAGCAGCTTAGTGCCGGGATCTACTGAAGCTTTCTTT.

J is TRBJ2-4 and V is TRBV10-3; 12 bases match TRBD1. The CDR3 loop spans 15 amino acids. V gave up 4 bases and J gave up 5 bases; unmatched junction bases: 3. The germline V gene has CDR1 ENHRY and CDR2 SYGVKD. The CDR3 sequence is CAISAGQGAENIQYF. The CDR3 nucleotides are TGTGCCATCAGTGCGGGACAGGGGGCGGAAAACATTCAGTACTTC.

The table lists this clone with a few counts. The V call is TRBV5-6, the J call TRBJ1-4, with D possibly TRBD1 on 6 matching bases. CDR1 is SGHDT, CDR2 YYEEEE, per germline. The CDR3 has 15 residues. Between the trimmed V and J ends, which lost 3 bases and 12 bases, there was a span of 21 bases. The CDR3 nucleotides read TGTGCCAGCAGCTGGGGGGCTGAGGGAGGGTCCGAACTGTTTTTT. It specifies CASSWGAEGGSELFF.

J is TRBJ2-1 and V is TRBV7-2; D might be TRBD1 (7 bases). Germline CDR1 is SGHTA and CDR2 is FQGNSA. Trimming took 5 bases from V and 1 from J, leaving 12 bases between them. The length of the CDR3 is 15 residues. The CDR3 is CASSRRGPSYNEQFF. The CDR3, as DNA: TGTGCCAGCAGCCGGAGGGGGCCGTCCTACAATGAGCAGTTCTTC.

This chain connects TRBV4-2 to TRBJ2-2, with TRBD2 identical over 10 bases. Germline V gene data show CDR1 as LGHNA and CDR2 as YNFKEQ. Trimming cost V 0 bases and J 4 bases; bases outside gene matches: 17. The length of the CDR3 is 21 residues. The DNA of the CDR3 is TGTGCCAGCAGCCAAGATCGAAGCGGGGGGGTCCTCCTTCGAGGCACCGGGGAGCTGTTTTTT. This gives the protein CASSQDRSGGVLLRGTGELFF.

The rearrangement uses TRBV15 and TRBJ1-4; 7 bases align to TRBD1. V shed 1 base and J 7 bases; nucleotides not matched to a gene: 6. The CDR3 contains 15 residues. CDR1 and CDR2 from the germline V gene are LNHNV and YYDKDF (reference sequence). The CDR3 region is CATSRGGTEIEKLFF. As DNA, the CDR3 is TGTGCCACCAGCAGAGGTGGGACAGAAATTGAAAAACTGTTTTTT.

This rearrangement joins TRBV5-1 to TRBJ1-3; 7 positions match TRBD1. Germline lookup yields CDR1 SGHRS and CDR2 YFSETQ. With 7 bases clipped from V and 2 bases from J, the junction kept 3 bases outside the gene matches. CDR3 length equals 13 residues. The CDR3 loop is CASRDSPGNTIYF. The CDR3 region has the DNA TGCGCCAGCCGGGACAGCCCTGGAAACACCATATATTTT.

The chain uses TRBV11-2 and TRBJ2-1, with a possible D match to TRBD1 (6 bases). Germline V gene lookup returns CDR1 SGHAT and CDR2 FQNNGV. With 4 bases removed from V and 6 bases from J, the gap between germline ends came to 16 bases. The CDR3 contains 15 residues. CDR3 region: CASSSVKGRGNEQFF. The CDR3 region has the DNA TGTGCCAGCAGCTCTGTCAAAGGCAGGGGCAATGAGCAGTTCTTC.

This clone was detected once. This chain connects TRBV15 to TRBJ2-4; 10 bases are a match to TRBD2. The V gene end was trimmed by 0 bases and the J gene end by 1 base; junction bases not matched to a gene: 0. This CDR3 region has 16 residues. Germline lookup yields CDR1 LNHNV and CDR2 YYDKDF (reference sequence). The CDR3 loop reads CATSRDSGGAKNIQYF. CDR3 bases: TGTGCCACCAGCAGAGATAGCGGGGGGGCCAAAAACATTCAGTACTTC.

This clone was counted once. The chain is built from TRBV18 and TRBJ2-7, with 10 bases that match TRBD1. V lost 1 base to trimming and J lost 6 bases; unmatched junction nucleotides: 6. The CDR3 has 15 residues. The germline V gene has CDR1 KGHSH and CDR2 LQKENI. CDR3: CASSPQGQGIVEQYF. The CDR3 DNA is TGTGCCAGCTCACCACAGGGACAGGGGATTGTCGAGCAGTACTTC.

The chain uses TRBV19 and TRBJ2-7, with 7 bases identical to TRBD1. V was pared by 4 bases and J by 1 base, with 4 bases of the junction left unmatched. CDR1 and CDR2 from the germline V gene are LNHDA and SQIVND (reference sequence). The CDR3 loop spans 14 amino acids. In DNA form, the CDR3 reads TGTGCCAGTAGTACTAGACAGGGTTCCTACGAGCAGTACTTC. It translates to CASSTRQGSYEQYF. The whole variable domain, remainder taken from reference TRBV19 and TRBJ2-7, is DGGITQSPKYLFRKEGQNVTLSCEQNLNHDAMYWYRQDPGQGLRLIYYSQIVNDFQKGDIAEGYSVSREKKESFPLTVTSAQKNPTAFYLCASSTRQGSYEQYFGPGTRLTVT.

The CDR3 DNA reads TGCACCAGCAGCCAATCTGGACAGGGGAGGGGGAATGAAAAACTGTTTTTT. Translating gives CTSSQSGQGRGNEKLFF. The gene calls are TRBV1 and TRBJ1-4; the D call TRBD1 from the table was never checked on the DNA. TRBV1 is listed as a pseudogene. CDR3 length equals 17 residues.

V is TRBV5-6 and J is TRBJ1-5, with D unclear. The CDR3 has 15 residues. V lost 3 bases to trimming and J lost 3 bases, with 13 bases between them. From germline, CDR1 is SGHDT and CDR2 YYEEEE. The CDR3 spells CASSSNGGFNQPQHF. For the CDR3, the DNA is TGTGCCAGCAGCTCGAATGGAGGTTTCAATCAGCCCCAGCATTTT.

This clone showed up just once. The chain links TRBV9 to TRBJ1-4; D is possibly TRBD1 (6 bases). Germline loops: CDR1 SGDLS, CDR2 YYNGEE. Trimming cost V 6 bases and J 7 bases, with 16 bases left between them. The CDR3 contains 14 residues. The CDR3 DNA reads TGTGCCAGCAACTCACAGGGAGGGGGTGAAAAACTGTTTTTT. It translates to CASNSQGGGEKLFF. Supplemented by reference TRBV9 and TRBJ1-4, the full variable domain reads DSGVTQTPKHLITATGQRVTLRCSPRSGDLSVYWYQQSLDQGLQFLIQYYNGEERAKGNILERFSAQQFPDLHSELNLSSLELGDSALYFCASNSQGGGEKLFFGSGTQLSVL.

The rearrangement uses TRBV5-6 and TRBJ2-7; D not resolved. V gave up 6 bases and J gave up 3 bases, with 31 bases separating them. Germline V gene data show CDR1 as SGHDT and CDR2 as YYEEEE. This CDR3 comprises 19 residues. The CDR3 protein is CASTSRLRRAPMVGYEQYF. Written as DNA, the CDR3 is TGTGCCAGCACCTCAAGACTCCGACGCGCTCCCATGGTGGGCTACGAGCAGTACTTC.

The rearrangement joins TRBV4-2 to TRBJ2-7; 10 positions match TRBD2. Germline V gives CDR1 LGHNA, CDR2 YNFKEQ. With 0 bases clipped from V and 0 bases from J, the junction kept 8 bases outside the gene matches. The CDR3 has 18 amino acids. CDR3: CASSQEGSGGLSSYEQYF. For the CDR3, the DNA is TGTGCCAGCAGCCAAGAGGGTAGCGGGGGGCTGAGCTCCTACGAGCAGTACTTC.

The gene calls are TRBV19 and TRBJ1-5; 7 positions agree with TRBD1. Trimming at V came to 7 bases and at J to 4 bases, leaving 4 bases not matched to a gene. Germline-derived CDR1 and CDR2 are LNHDA and SQIVND (reference sequence). This CDR3 contains 13 residues. This CDR3 is CASTTTGNQPQHF. In nucleotides, the CDR3 is TGTGCCAGTACTACGACAGGGAATCAGCCCCAGCATTTT.

The V call is TRBV2, the J call TRBJ1-5; 8 bases agree with TRBD1. The length of the CDR3 is 15 residues. Losses at the gene ends were 4 bases for V and 0 bases for J; bases not matched to a gene: 2. Per germline, CDR1 SNHLY and CDR2 FYNNEI. CDR3 sequence: CASSGQGPSNQPQHF. The CDR3 coding sequence is TGTGCCAGCAGTGGACAGGGGCCTAGCAATCAGCCCCAGCATTTT.

The V gene is TRBV29-1, the J gene TRBJ2-7, with D perhaps TRBD1 (5 bases). V was trimmed by 7 bases and J by 6 bases, leaving 28 bases between them. Germline V gene data show CDR1 as SQVTM and CDR2 as ANQGSEA. CDR3 length equals 16 residues. The CDR3 region is CSAKNPSGRVRSEQYF. The DNA of the CDR3 is TGCAGCGCTAAAAACCCTAGTGGCAGGGTAAGGAGCGAGCAGTACTTC.

The chain couples TRBV5-1 to TRBJ2-2; D is unclear. Trimming took off 3 bases at V and 5 bases at J, with 8 bases between the two ends. The CDR3 length is 13 residues. Germline V gives CDR1 SGHRS, CDR2 YFSETQ. The CDR3 sequence is CASSSELTGELFF. The DNA of the CDR3 is TGCGCCAGCAGCTCCGAGTTGACCGGGGAGCTGTTTTTT.

This rearrangement joins TRBV5-6 to TRBJ2-2, with TRBD2 as a possible D gene (6 bases). The CDR3 covers 15 residues. CDR1 and CDR2 (germline): SGHDT, YYEEEE. V shed 3 bases and J shed 4 bases, with 13 bases lying between them. The CDR3 DNA follows: TGTGCCAGCAGCTCCTCGGGACTGATCACCGGGGAGCTGTTTTTT. Translating it yields CASSSSGLITGELFF.

The V call is TRBV6-1, the J call TRBJ2-1; tentatively, D is TRBD2 (7 bases). Trimming cost V 2 bases and J 5 bases, with 16 bases left between them. The CDR3 is made up of 16 amino acids. Per germline, CDR1 MNHNS and CDR2 SASEGT. CDR3 in amino acids: CASSEYWRGLDNEQFF. DNA for the CDR3: TGTGCCAGCAGTGAATACTGGCGGGGGCTAGACAATGAGCAGTTCTTC.

This chain links TRBV18 with TRBJ2-6; tentative D call: TRBD1 (6 bases). Trimming took off 3 bases at V and 0 bases at J, with 9 bases between the two ends. The length of the CDR3 is 16 residues. Germline lookup yields CDR1 KGHSH and CDR2 LQKENI. CDR3 amino acids: CASSPGRGSGANVLTF. The DNA of the CDR3 is TGTGCCAGCTCACCGGGCAGGGGCTCTGGGGCCAACGTCCTGACTTTC.

CDR3 DNA sequence: TGTGCCAGCACCATAAATCCGGGACAGGGGAATCAGCCCCAGCATTTT. Its translation: CASTINPGQGNQPQHF. The gene calls are TRBV11-2 and TRBJ1-5, with 10 bases lining up with TRBD1. The CDR3 length is 16 residues. V was pared by 7 bases and J by 4 bases, with 10 bases of the junction left unmatched. Per germline, CDR1 SGHAT and CDR2 FQNNGV.

This chain connects TRBV6-5 to TRBJ1-5; 7 bases agree with TRBD1. V was clipped by 2 bases and J by 5 bases; unmatched bases: 6. The V gene's germline CDR1 is MNHEY and CDR2 SVGAGI. The CDR3 spans 15 residues. The CDR3 DNA reads TGTGCCAGCAGTTACGCCACAGGGGCAGATCAGCCCCAGCATTTT. Amino acids: CASSYATGADQPQHF.

CDR3 in DNA: TGCGCCAGCAGCTTGGGGCAGGGAAGTATGAACACTGAAGCTTTCTTT. This encodes CASSLGQGSMNTEAFF. The rearrangement links TRBV5-1 to TRBJ1-1; TRBD1 might be the D (5 bases). The CDR3 is made up of 16 amino acids. CDR1 and CDR2 from the germline V gene are SGHRS and YFSETQ. V was trimmed by 0 bases and J by 0 bases, leaving 12 bases between them.